This TCR beta chain was captured in a study of cytomegalovirus exposure and HLA in healthy donors. Trimming at V came to 5 bases and at J to 1 base, leaving 7 bases not matched to a gene. The CDR3 loop spans 15 amino acids. The germline V gene has CDR1 SEHNR and CDR2 FQNEAQ (reference sequence). PCR primers comprised 60 Vbeta and 13 Jbeta primers. The repertoire was sequenced with immunoSEQ multiplex PCR; TCRdb's copy has only in-frame clones and lacks some. The data show 150,000 to 200,000 clones, 68% seen once. Sequences were obtained from PBMCs. The clonotype originates from a woman in her late teens or twenties in good health and CMV-seropositive. This sequence joins TRBV7-9 and TRBJ1-1; TRBD1 aligns across 7 bases. The CDR3 is CASSNRDRKNTEAFF. CDR3 nucleotide sequence: TGTGCCAGCAGCAACCGGGACAGAAAGAACACTGAAGCTTTCTTT.